The clone carrying this TCR beta chain was counted a few times. Antigen unknown. This sample is part of a study of CD8 T cells in ankylosing spondylitis. Study-level points and caveats: Ankylosing spondylitis blood appeared to be characterized by a TCR beta motif of eight or nine highly homologous variants.

TCRdb re-derived calls from the 5' RACE reads in MiXCR, one entry per CDR3 protein. The table has hundreds of thousands of distinct CDR3 sequences, 12% seen once. V lost 3 bases and J 3 bases, leaving 12 bases between the germline ends. The germline V gene encodes CDR1 DFQATT and CDR2 SNEGSKA (reference sequence). CDR3 length: 14 amino acids. The receptor was derived from a male donor with ankylosing spondylitis. Sequences were obtained from blood, either unsorted or a sorted T cell fraction (not recorded which). This chain connects TRBV20-1 to TRBJ2-1; no definite D call. CDR3 loop: CSASRRGGYNEQFF. The CDR3 region has the DNA TGCAGTGCTAGTCGACGCGGCGGCTACAATGAGCAGTTCTTC.